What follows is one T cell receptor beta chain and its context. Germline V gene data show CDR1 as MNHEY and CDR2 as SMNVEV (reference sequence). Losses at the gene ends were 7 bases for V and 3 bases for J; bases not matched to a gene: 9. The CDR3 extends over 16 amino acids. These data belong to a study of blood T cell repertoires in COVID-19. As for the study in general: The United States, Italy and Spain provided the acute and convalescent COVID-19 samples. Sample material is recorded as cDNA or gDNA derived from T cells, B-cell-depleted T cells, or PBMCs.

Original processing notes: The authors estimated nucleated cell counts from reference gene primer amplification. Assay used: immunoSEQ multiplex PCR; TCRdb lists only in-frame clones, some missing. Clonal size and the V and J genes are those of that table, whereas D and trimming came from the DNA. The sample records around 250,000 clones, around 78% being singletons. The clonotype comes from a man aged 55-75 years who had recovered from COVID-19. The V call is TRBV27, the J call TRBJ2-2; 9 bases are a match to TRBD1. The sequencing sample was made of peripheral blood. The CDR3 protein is CASKLEQGAHTGELFF. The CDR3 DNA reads TGTGCCAGCAAACTCGAACAGGGGGCGCACACCGGGGAGCTGTTTTTT.